Listed below are T cell receptor beta chains from one sample, sequenced in a study of T-cell reconstitution after alpha-beta-depleted transplantation in children. In TCRdb, the PCR reads were re-called with MiXCR into one record per CDR3 protein. The table lists some 200,000 distinct CDR3 sequences, around 5.9% of them singletons, with 4.5% in the top ten. The specimen comprised PBMCs, sampled before TCRalphabeta/CD19-depleted stem cell transplant. Every receptor here comes from a girl under three years old with combined immunodeficiency, due to receive a stem cell transplant. Both conserved end residues are part of each CDR3. D genes are given only for firm matches. The listing skips clone size in some rows; elsewhere it reads once, few, many or a size class.

abundance: .; j_gene: TRBJ2-1; v_gene: TRBV11-2; d_gene: .; CDR3nt: TGTGCCAGCAGCCTTCTCCTTATAGCGGACTACAATGAGCAGTTCTTC; CDR3aa: CASSLLLIADYNEQFF
abundance: many; j_gene: TRBJ1-2; v_gene: TRBV4-2; d_gene: TRBD1; CDR3nt: TGTGCCAGCAGCCAAGAGGGCCTGGGACAGGGGAATGGCTACACCTTC; CDR3aa: CASSQEGLGQGNGYTF
abundance: many; j_gene: TRBJ1-5; v_gene: TRBV3-1; d_gene: .; CDR3nt: TGTGCCAGCAGCCATGGATCCAGTTATCAGCCCCAGCATTTT; CDR3aa: CASSHGSSYQPQHF
abundance: few; j_gene: TRBJ1-1; v_gene: TRBV7-2; d_gene: .; CDR3nt: TGTGCCAGCAGCGTAGACAGAGTCCCTGAAGCTTTCTTT; CDR3aa: CASSVDRVPEAFF
abundance: many; j_gene: TRBJ1-4; v_gene: TRBV7-6; d_gene: .; CDR3nt: TGTGCCAGCAGCTTATCCCCCGAAGGAGGAACTAATGAAAAACTGTTTTTT; CDR3aa: CASSLSPEGGTNEKLFF
abundance: many; j_gene: TRBJ2-1; v_gene: TRBV28; d_gene: .; CDR3nt: TGTGCCAGCAGCGTCCCTCCCCCCCTTACTTCCCCCTACAATGAGCAGTTCTTC; CDR3aa: CASSVPPPLTSPYNEQFF
abundance: many; j_gene: TRBJ2-1; v_gene: TRBV7-8; d_gene: TRBD2; CDR3nt: TGTGCCAGCAGCTCCCCCGGCGGGGGGGTCATCTCCTACAATGAGCAGTTCTTC; CDR3aa: CASSSPGGGVISYNEQFF
abundance: many; j_gene: TRBJ2-7; v_gene: TRBV25-1; d_gene: TRBD1; CDR3nt: TGTGCCAGCAGTGGAGATGACAGGGGGTACGAGCAGTACTTC; CDR3aa: CASSGDDRGYEQYF
abundance: many; j_gene: TRBJ2-3; v_gene: TRBV7-3; d_gene: .; CDR3nt: TGTGCCAGCAGCAGGGGCTCCGATACGCAGTATTTT; CDR3aa: CASSRGSDTQYF
abundance: many; j_gene: TRBJ2-5; v_gene: TRBV12-3/TRBV12-4; d_gene: .; CDR3nt: TGTGCCAGCAGTTGGACTGACCAAGAGACCCAGTACTTC; CDR3aa: CASSWTDQETQYF
abundance: many; j_gene: TRBJ2-7; v_gene: TRBV28; d_gene: .; CDR3nt: TGTGCCAGCAGTCAAACAGGTCCCTCCTACGAGCAGTACTTC; CDR3aa: CASSQTGPSYEQYF
abundance: many; j_gene: TRBJ1-5; v_gene: TRBV10-3; d_gene: TRBD1; CDR3nt: TGTGCCATCAGGGGACAGGGGAATCAGCCCCAGCATTTT; CDR3aa: CAIRGQGNQPQHF
abundance: many; j_gene: TRBJ2-7; v_gene: TRBV6-5; d_gene: TRBD2; CDR3nt: TGTGCCAGCAGTTTTACAGCGATTAGCGGGAGGGCCGACGAGCAGTACTTC; CDR3aa: CASSFTAISGRADEQYF
abundance: many; j_gene: TRBJ1-1; v_gene: TRBV6-6; d_gene: .; CDR3nt: TGTGCCAGCAGTTACTCGAGACTTGAAGCTTTCTTT; CDR3aa: CASSYSRLEAFF
abundance: .; j_gene: TRBJ2-2; v_gene: TRBV4-2; d_gene: .; CDR3nt: TGTGCCAGCAGCCAAGTCCGGGAAGACACCGGGGAGCTGTTTTTT; CDR3aa: CASSQVREDTGELFF
abundance: .; j_gene: TRBJ2-1; v_gene: TRBV7-2; d_gene: TRBD2; CDR3nt: TGTGCCAGCAGCCCTAGCGGGAAGGGCTATGAGCAGTTCTTC; CDR3aa: CASSPSGKGYEQFF
abundance: many; j_gene: TRBJ2-2; v_gene: TRBV29-1; d_gene: .; CDR3nt: TGCAGCGTTGTGGTGGCCGGGGAGCTGTTTTTT; CDR3aa: CSVVVAGELFF
abundance: many; j_gene: TRBJ1-1; v_gene: TRBV29-1; d_gene: .; CDR3nt: TGCAGCGTAAAGGTCATGGGGGGTGAAGCTTTCTTT; CDR3aa: CSVKVMGGEAFF
abundance: many; j_gene: TRBJ1-1; v_gene: TRBV27; d_gene: TRBD1; CDR3nt: TGTGCCAGCAGTTACCGGGGACAGGGCCTCACTGAAGCTTTCTTT; CDR3aa: CASSYRGQGLTEAFF
abundance: few; j_gene: TRBJ2-1; v_gene: TRBV6-1; d_gene: .; CDR3nt: TGTGCCAGCAGTGAACCTTTCAAGTTCTCCTACAATGAGCAGTTCTTC; CDR3aa: CASSEPFKFSYNEQFF
abundance: .; j_gene: TRBJ2-1; v_gene: TRBV4-2; d_gene: .; CDR3nt: TGTGCCAGCAGCCCCCGGGACCTCTACAATGAGCAGTTCTTC; CDR3aa: CASSPRDLYNEQFF
abundance: few; j_gene: TRBJ2-5; v_gene: TRBV4-1; d_gene: .; CDR3nt: TGCGCCAGCAGCCAAGGTCGGAACCAAGAGACCCAGTACTTC; CDR3aa: CASSQGRNQETQYF